The clone carrying this TCR beta chain came up once. Its antigen is not identified. Random hexamers were used to reverse transcribe an amount of about 0.45 to 1 ug RNA. Amplification of TCR beta CDR3 spanned 54 Vbeta and 13 Jbeta via immunoSEQ multiplex PCR. A single record per CDR3 protein comes from TCRdb applying MiXCR to the immunoSEQ multiplex PCR reads. Of approximately 210,000 distinct CDR3 sequences in the sample, over 90% are singletons; the top ten hold around 0.15%. The sample comes from a study of CD8 T cells in Susac syndrome. Study-wide results and limits: In Susac patients, clonal expansion was not detected in CD4+ cells.

The CDR3 sequence is 14 residues long. The germline gives CDR1 MNHEY, CDR2 SVGAGI. With 5 bases removed from V and 1 base from J, the gap between germline ends came to 10 bases. Sequencing of TCR beta was performed on blood CD8+ and CD4+ T cells. The receptor comes from a human donor with Susac syndrome. Specimen: CD4+ T cells from PBMCs. V and J are TRBV6-5 and TRBJ2-3; D ambiguous. The CDR3 spells CASSRLQGTDTQYF. CDR3 in DNA: TGTGCCAGCAGTCGACTCCAGGGCACAGATACGCAGTATTTT.